This T cell receptor beta chain was documented in a study of T cells in Graves' hyperthyroidism and ophthalmopathy. RNA transcripts provided the source from which TCR beta CDR3 regions were amplified. TCR CDR3 regions were first amplified by RT-PCR with HTBI primers. A single record per CDR3 protein comes from TCRdb applying MiXCR to the multiplex PCR reads. The data hold 300,000 to 450,000 distinct CDR3 sequences, with 20% to 25% observed a single time. Germline loops: CDR1 SQVTM, CDR2 ANQGSEA. The germline V and J ends were trimmed by 4 bases and 1 base, with 22 bases remaining between them. The CDR3 totals 18 residues.

The source of this sequence is a man in his fifties with Graves' hyperthyroidism. V gene TRBV29-1 combines with J gene TRBJ2-2; D is undetermined. Sequenced: blood. The CDR3 reads CSVGGSTLLSGNTGELFF. CDR3 DNA sequence: TGCAGCGTTGGTGGGTCCACCCTCTTATCGGGGAACACCGGGGAGCTGTTTTTT.